This is a list of T cell receptor beta chains from one sample in a study of blood T cell repertoires in COVID-19. Sequencing was performed with immunoSEQ multiplex PCR; in TCRdb, only in-frame clones are kept and a portion is missing. Of about 140,000 clones listed, 82% are singletons. Sequencing was done on a sample of peripheral blood. The receptor set was obtained from an elderly woman with acute or convalescent COVID-19. Both conserved end residues are part of each CDR3. The order of the fields is CDR3 length, J gene, clone size, V gene, D gene, CDR3 DNA, CDR3 protein. A D gene is named only where the DNA matches it firmly. Some rows have no size entry. The others give once, few or many, or a class for an expanded clone.

CDR3 length: 15
J gene: TRBJ2-6
clone size: -
V gene: TRBV5-1
D gene: TRBD1
CDR3 DNA: TGCGCCAGCAGCCTCGGACAGGCTGGGGCCAACGTCCTGACTTTC
CDR3 protein: CASSLGQAGANVLTF

CDR3 length: 13
J gene: TRBJ2-5
clone size: -
V gene: TRBV6-5
D gene: -
CDR3 DNA: TGTGCCATCTTACAGGGCTACCAAGAGACCCAGTACTTC
CDR3 protein: CAILQGYQETQYF

CDR3 length: 12
J gene: TRBJ1-4
clone size: -
V gene: TRBV18
D gene: -
CDR3 DNA: TGTGCCAGCTCACCCCGCGAGGGAAAACTGTTTTTT
CDR3 protein: CASSPREGKLFF

CDR3 length: 13
J gene: TRBJ2-2
clone size: -
V gene: TRBV6-4
D gene: -
CDR3 DNA: TGTGCCAGCAGTGCCGAGGGGGCCGGGGAGCTGTTTTTT
CDR3 protein: CASSAEGAGELFF

CDR3 length: 15
J gene: TRBJ1-1
clone size: many
V gene: TRBV19
D gene: -
CDR3 DNA: TGTGCCAGTAGTAACCCCATAGGGGTGAACACTGAAGCTTTCTTT
CDR3 protein: CASSNPIGVNTEAFF

CDR3 length: 15
J gene: TRBJ2-3
clone size: once
V gene: TRBV5-4
D gene: -
CDR3 DNA: TGTGCCAGCAGCCCGGTAAATCTTGGCACAGATACGCAGTATTTT
CDR3 protein: CASSPVNLGTDTQYF

CDR3 length: 16
J gene: TRBJ2-3
clone size: -
V gene: TRBV28
D gene: -
CDR3 DNA: TGTGCCAGCAGTTTAGACCTAGCGTTGTACACAGATACGCAGTATTTT
CDR3 protein: CASSLDLALYTDTQYF

CDR3 length: 17
J gene: TRBJ2-1
clone size: -
V gene: TRBV3-1/TRBV3-2
D gene: TRBD2
CDR3 DNA: TGTGCCAGCAGCCAAAGGACTAGCGGGGGGGTATACAATGAGCAGTTCTTC
CDR3 protein: CASSQRTSGGVYNEQFF

CDR3 length: 14
J gene: TRBJ1-5
clone size: -
V gene: TRBV2
D gene: TRBD1
CDR3 DNA: TGTGCCAGCAGTGAACGGGACAGGGAGGGGACCCAGCATTTT
CDR3 protein: CASSERDREGTQHF

CDR3 length: 20
J gene: TRBJ2-3
clone size: -
V gene: TRBV21-1
D gene: -
CDR3 DNA: TGTGCCAGCAGCAACCTTAAGGGACTAGCGGGAGGGGGGGTCACAGATACGCAGTATTTT
CDR3 protein: CASSNLKGLAGGGVTDTQYF

CDR3 length: 16
J gene: TRBJ2-5
clone size: -
V gene: TRBV23-1
D gene: TRBD1
CDR3 DNA: TGCGCCAGCCAGAACCGGGACAGGGGAACTCTGGAGACCCAGTACTTC
CDR3 protein: CASQNRDRGTLETQYF

CDR3 length: 14
J gene: TRBJ2-3
clone size: -
V gene: TRBV15
D gene: TRBD2
CDR3 DNA: TGTGCCACCAGACCTAGCGGGAGCACAGATACGCAGTATTTT
CDR3 protein: CATRPSGSTDTQYF

CDR3 length: 15
J gene: TRBJ2-2
clone size: -
V gene: TRBV28
D gene: -
CDR3 DNA: TGTGCCAGCAGTTTACAGTACAGGAACACCGGGGAGCTGTTTTTT
CDR3 protein: CASSLQYRNTGELFF

CDR3 length: 15
J gene: TRBJ1-5
clone size: -
V gene: TRBV19
D gene: -
CDR3 DNA: TGTGCCAGTAGTATAGGGCAGGGTGAAGATCAGCCCCAGCATTTT
CDR3 protein: CASSIGQGEDQPQHF

CDR3 length: 15
J gene: TRBJ1-1
clone size: -
V gene: TRBV18
D gene: -
CDR3 DNA: TGTGCCAGCTCACTCCTCCGGGAGGGGAGCACTGAAGCTTTCTTT
CDR3 protein: CASSLLREGSTEAFF

CDR3 length: 13
J gene: TRBJ2-3
clone size: -
V gene: TRBV5-1
D gene: -
CDR3 DNA: TGCGCCAGCAGCTTGGGAGAGACAGATACGCAGTATTTT
CDR3 protein: CASSLGETDTQYF

CDR3 length: 16
J gene: TRBJ2-3
clone size: -
V gene: TRBV9
D gene: -
CDR3 DNA: TGTGCCAGCAGCGCCGGTGGGGGGTTGGGGACAGATACGCAGTATTTT
CDR3 protein: CASSAGGGLGTDTQYF

CDR3 length: 13
J gene: TRBJ1-5
clone size: -
V gene: TRBV24-1
D gene: TRBD1
CDR3 DNA: TGTGCCACCTCAGACAGGGCGGATCAGCCCCAGCATTTT
CDR3 protein: CATSDRADQPQHF

CDR3 length: 14
J gene: TRBJ1-6
clone size: few
V gene: TRBV18
D gene: -
CDR3 DNA: TGTGCCAGCTCACCACGGGACTTAAATTCACCCCTCCACTTT
CDR3 protein: CASSPRDLNSPLHF

CDR3 length: 12
J gene: TRBJ2-1
clone size: once
V gene: TRBV19
D gene: -
CDR3 DNA: TGTGCCAGTAGTATAGCCCCCGGTGAGCAGTTCTTC
CDR3 protein: CASSIAPGEQFF

CDR3 length: 15
J gene: TRBJ1-4
clone size: once
V gene: TRBV6-5
D gene: -
CDR3 DNA: TGTGCCAGCAGTTACACGTCTTTAGCGGGGGAAAAACTGTTTTTT
CDR3 protein: CASSYTSLAGEKLFF

CDR3 length: 15
J gene: TRBJ1-6
clone size: -
V gene: TRBV11-1
D gene: TRBD1
CDR3 DNA: TGTGCCAGCCAACGGGGGACAGGCGGTAATTCACCCCTCCACTTT
CDR3 protein: CASQRGTGGNSPLHF

CDR3 length: 13
J gene: TRBJ1-6
clone size: -
V gene: TRBV15
D gene: -
CDR3 DNA: TGTGCCACCAGCAGAGACCCGAATTCACCCCTCCACTTT
CDR3 protein: CATSRDPNSPLHF

CDR3 length: 15
J gene: TRBJ1-5
clone size: -
V gene: TRBV19
D gene: TRBD1
CDR3 DNA: TGTGCCAGTAGTGCACAGGGGTATAGCAATCAGCCCCAGCATTTT
CDR3 protein: CASSAQGYSNQPQHF

CDR3 length: 15
J gene: TRBJ2-7
clone size: -
V gene: TRBV9
D gene: -
CDR3 DNA: TGTGCCAGCAGCGTAGCGGCAGGGGATTACTACGAGCAGTACTTC
CDR3 protein: CASSVAAGDYYEQYF

CDR3 length: 13
J gene: TRBJ1-2
clone size: -
V gene: TRBV18
D gene: -
CDR3 DNA: TGTGCCAGCTCACCTACAGGGAACTATGGCTACACCTTC
CDR3 protein: CASSPTGNYGYTF

CDR3 length: 16
J gene: TRBJ2-5
clone size: -
V gene: TRBV7-8
D gene: TRBD2
CDR3 DNA: TGTGCCAGCAGTCAGGGACTAGCGGGGTTACAAGAGACCCAGTACTTC
CDR3 protein: CASSQGLAGLQETQYF

CDR3 length: 13
J gene: TRBJ1-2
clone size: -
V gene: TRBV2
D gene: -
CDR3 DNA: TGTGCCAGCAGTGGACAGCAGTCCTATGGCTACACCTTC
CDR3 protein: CASSGQQSYGYTF

CDR3 length: 16
J gene: TRBJ2-2
clone size: -
V gene: TRBV7-9
D gene: -
CDR3 DNA: TGTGCCAGCAGCTTAAATTCACTAGTCAGCTCCGGGGAGCTGTTTTTT
CDR3 protein: CASSLNSLVSSGELFF

CDR3 length: 12
J gene: TRBJ1-4
clone size: few
V gene: TRBV14
D gene: -
CDR3 DNA: TGTGCCAGCAGCCGAGGAAATGAAAAACTGTTTTTT
CDR3 protein: CASSRGNEKLFF

CDR3 length: 15
J gene: TRBJ2-3
clone size: -
V gene: TRBV7-9
D gene: -
CDR3 DNA: TGTGCCAGCAGTTCAGGGTTTGTTCTTGGAGATACGCAGTATTTT
CDR3 protein: CASSSGFVLGDTQYF

CDR3 length: 17
J gene: TRBJ2-1
clone size: -
V gene: TRBV25-1
D gene: TRBD1
CDR3 DNA: TGTGCCAGCAGTGCCCAGGGGTGGGGACAGACAACCAATGAGCAGTTCTTC
CDR3 protein: CASSAQGWGQTTNEQFF

CDR3 length: 14
J gene: TRBJ1-5
clone size: -
V gene: TRBV7-9
D gene: -
CDR3 DNA: TGTGCCAGCAGCCATGGGGCTTTCGATCAGCCCCAGCATTTT
CDR3 protein: CASSHGAFDQPQHF

CDR3 length: 13
J gene: TRBJ2-7
clone size: -
V gene: TRBV19
D gene: -
CDR3 DNA: TGTGCCAGTAGTTTCCATGCTAGTGCCGAGCAGTACTTC
CDR3 protein: CASSFHASAEQYF

CDR3 length: 15
J gene: TRBJ2-5
clone size: -
V gene: TRBV7-2
D gene: -
CDR3 DNA: TGTGCCAGCAGCTTAGCTGGGGACAATCAAGAGACCCAGTACTTC
CDR3 protein: CASSLAGDNQETQYF

CDR3 length: 13
J gene: TRBJ2-3
clone size: -
V gene: TRBV7-2
D gene: -
CDR3 DNA: TGTGCCAGCAGCAAGCAGGGCGCAGATACGCAGTATTTT
CDR3 protein: CASSKQGADTQYF

CDR3 length: 12
J gene: TRBJ2-1
clone size: -
V gene: TRBV9
D gene: -
CDR3 DNA: TGTGCCAGCAGCGCAAGCCACAATGAGCAGTTCTTC
CDR3 protein: CASSASHNEQFF

CDR3 length: 14
J gene: TRBJ2-7
clone size: -
V gene: TRBV6-5
D gene: TRBD1
CDR3 DNA: TGTGCCAGCAGTCGACAGGGCCCATCCTACGAGCAGTACTTC
CDR3 protein: CASSRQGPSYEQYF

CDR3 length: 13
J gene: TRBJ2-1
clone size: -
V gene: TRBV7-8
D gene: -
CDR3 DNA: TGTGCCAGCAGCTCCCGACAGGTTGCCGAGCAGTTCTTC
CDR3 protein: CASSSRQVAEQFF

CDR3 length: 14
J gene: TRBJ1-1
clone size: -
V gene: TRBV11-2
D gene: -
CDR3 DNA: TGTGCCAGTCTTCGGTCATTCCGGAACACTGAAGCTTTCTTT
CDR3 protein: CASLRSFRNTEAFF

CDR3 length: 15
J gene: TRBJ2-1
clone size: few
V gene: TRBV3-1/TRBV3-2
D gene: TRBD2
CDR3 DNA: TGTGCCAGCAGCCAACAGGGACTAGAGAGCAATGAGCAGTTCTTC
CDR3 protein: CASSQQGLESNEQFF

CDR3 length: 14
J gene: TRBJ2-1
clone size: -
V gene: TRBV15
D gene: -
CDR3 DNA: TGTGCCACCAGCAGAGATTGGAGGTACAATGAGCAGTTCTTC
CDR3 protein: CATSRDWRYNEQFF

CDR3 length: 14
J gene: TRBJ2-7
clone size: -
V gene: TRBV5-1
D gene: TRBD2
CDR3 DNA: TGCGCCAGCAGCTCGACTAGCGGGAGCTACGAGCAGTACTTC
CDR3 protein: CASSSTSGSYEQYF

CDR3 length: 16
J gene: TRBJ2-5
clone size: -
V gene: TRBV24-1
D gene: TRBD1
CDR3 DNA: TGTGCCACCAGTGAGGGCTTGACAGGGAGAGGAGAGACCCAGTACTTC
CDR3 protein: CATSEGLTGRGETQYF

CDR3 length: 15
J gene: TRBJ1-2
clone size: -
V gene: TRBV7-2
D gene: -
CDR3 DNA: TGTGCCAGCAGCACGCCGGAACAGGGTTACTATGGCTACACCTTC
CDR3 protein: CASSTPEQGYYGYTF

CDR3 length: 16
J gene: TRBJ2-2
clone size: -
V gene: TRBV7-8
D gene: -
CDR3 DNA: TGTGCCAGCAGCCCCAGGGCAGGGTCGAACACCGGGGAGCTGTTTTTT
CDR3 protein: CASSPRAGSNTGELFF

CDR3 length: 14
J gene: TRBJ2-5
clone size: -
V gene: TRBV6-6
D gene: TRBD2
CDR3 DNA: TGTGCCAGTACTAGCGGGCGAAACCAAGAGACCCAGTACTTC
CDR3 protein: CASTSGRNQETQYF

CDR3 length: 14
J gene: TRBJ1-3
clone size: -
V gene: TRBV28
D gene: -
CDR3 DNA: TGTGCCAGCAGTTTCTGGCAGGGCAGAAACACCATATATTTT
CDR3 protein: CASSFWQGRNTIYF

CDR3 length: 20
J gene: TRBJ1-3
clone size: -
V gene: TRBV18
D gene: -
CDR3 DNA: TGTGCCAGCTCACCACGGAACACTGGGCAACCGACGGCCTCTGGAAACACCATATATTTT
CDR3 protein: CASSPRNTGQPTASGNTIYF

CDR3 length: 14
J gene: TRBJ2-5
clone size: -
V gene: TRBV3-1/TRBV3-2
D gene: -
CDR3 DNA: TGTGCCAGCAGCCAAGAGGCACTAGCCGAGACCCAGTACTTC
CDR3 protein: CASSQEALAETQYF

CDR3 length: 15
J gene: TRBJ2-5
clone size: -
V gene: TRBV5-5
D gene: TRBD1
CDR3 DNA: TGTGCCAGCAGCAGACAGGGGGCGCGGGAAGAGACCCAGTACTTC
CDR3 protein: CASSRQGAREETQYF

CDR3 length: 13
J gene: TRBJ2-5
clone size: -
V gene: TRBV30
D gene: TRBD2
CDR3 DNA: TGTGCCCGCTCGGGACTAGCGACCGAGACCCAGTACTTC
CDR3 protein: CARSGLATETQYF

CDR3 length: 13
J gene: TRBJ1-1
clone size: -
V gene: TRBV30
D gene: -
CDR3 DNA: TGTGCCTGGAGGGACAGTGAGTACACTGAAGCTTTCTTT
CDR3 protein: CAWRDSEYTEAFF

CDR3 length: 15
J gene: TRBJ2-5
clone size: -
V gene: TRBV5-1
D gene: TRBD1
CDR3 DNA: TGCGCCAGCAGCCTGGGACAGGGGGCGGGGGAGACCCAGTACTTC
CDR3 protein: CASSLGQGAGETQYF

CDR3 length: 15
J gene: TRBJ2-2
clone size: -
V gene: TRBV15
D gene: -
CDR3 DNA: TGTGCCACCAGCAGAGCCAGGTCACACACCGGGGAGCTGTTTTTT
CDR3 protein: CATSRARSHTGELFF

CDR3 length: 14
J gene: TRBJ1-3
clone size: -
V gene: TRBV6-5
D gene: -
CDR3 DNA: TGTGCCAGCATAGCCAGGGGCGGTGGAAACACCATATATTTT
CDR3 protein: CASIARGGGNTIYF

CDR3 length: 15
J gene: TRBJ1-1
clone size: -
V gene: TRBV4-2
D gene: TRBD1
CDR3 DNA: TGTGCCAGCAGCCATTACCAGGGGGCGCGTTCTGAAGCTTTCTTT
CDR3 protein: CASSHYQGARSEAFF

CDR3 length: 11
J gene: TRBJ2-2
clone size: -
V gene: TRBV28
D gene: -
CDR3 DNA: TGTGCCAGCAGTCCCTACGGGGAGCTGTTTTTT
CDR3 protein: CASSPYGELFF

CDR3 length: 19
J gene: TRBJ2-7
clone size: few
V gene: TRBV28
D gene: TRBD2
CDR3 DNA: TGTGCCAGCAGCCCTTGGGCGGGAGGGCCGGAAGGGGGAACCTACGAGCAGTACTTC
CDR3 protein: CASSPWAGGPEGGTYEQYF

CDR3 length: 18
J gene: TRBJ2-7
clone size: -
V gene: TRBV28
D gene: TRBD1
CDR3 DNA: TGTGCCAGCAGTTTTCGTATAATAGACAGGGGGCACTCCTACGAGCAGTACTTC
CDR3 protein: CASSFRIIDRGHSYEQYF